Shown below are 19 T cell receptor beta chains from a single sample sequenced in a study of PD-1 blockade in classical Hodgkin lymphoma. The table came from immunoSEQ multiplex PCR; TCRdb's copy has only in-frame clones and leaves some out. The table lists 13,000 to 15,000 clones, around 64% of them singletons. No patient escaped relapse after autologous stem cell transplantation, and brentuximab vedotin exposure varied. Source: peripheral blood mononuclear cells (PBMCs), taken at baseline. The receptors were gathered from a human donor with classical Hodgkin lymphoma.

This clone was counted only a few times. The chain joins TRBV11-2 to TRBJ2-2; D unresolved. V was clipped by 9 bases and J by 7 bases, with 6 bases between them. Germline V CDR1 and CDR2: SGHAT, FQNNGV. This CDR3 has 10 residues. CDR3 nucleotide sequence: TGTGCCAGTTATTTCGGGGAGCTGTTTTTT. It encodes CASYFGELFF.

This sequence joins TRBV2 and TRBJ2-5, with D perhaps TRBD2 (5 bases). The CDR3 is made up of 12 amino acids. The V end lost 8 bases, the J end lost 4 bases, and 11 bases lay between the germline ends. From germline, CDR1 is SNHLY and CDR2 FYNNEI. The CDR3 DNA reads TGTGCCAGCCAGTCGGCGGGAGAGACCCAGTACTTC. It specifies CASQSAGETQYF.

The chain links TRBV7-9 to TRBJ2-5; D not resolved. V dropped 6 bases and J dropped 5 bases, with 4 bases sitting between them. The length of the CDR3 is 10 residues. Germline lookup yields CDR1 SEHNR and CDR2 FQNEAQ (reference sequence). The CDR3 is CASSHETQYF. The CDR3 DNA follows: TGTGCCAGCAGTCATGAGACCCAGTACTTC.

This clone was counted a single time. The rearrangement joins TRBV19 to TRBJ2-1, with TRBD2 identical over 7 bases. Germline CDR1 reads LNHDA; CDR2 reads SQIVND (reference sequence). This CDR3 is built from 16 residues. V lost 4 bases, J lost 5 bases, and 11 bases stayed unmatched. The CDR3 loop reads CASSNIGLAEDNEQFF. The CDR3 DNA reads as TGTGCCAGTAGTAATATAGGCCTAGCGGAGGACAATGAGCAGTTCTTC.

In its sample, this clone was seen a few times. The chain recombines TRBV23-1 with TRBJ1-4, with a tentative D call TRBD1 (6 bases). TRBV23-1 is assigned to the ORF class and has an uncertain function. This CDR3 contains 16 residues. V was shortened by 3 bases and J by 3 bases, with 14 bases between the two germline ends. CDR3 region: CASSQPGTYSNEKLFF. CDR3 DNA sequence: TGCGCCAGCAGTCAGCCAGGGACATATTCTAATGAAAAACTGTTTTTT.

The rearrangement links TRBV5-8 to TRBJ1-4; the D is unclear. The CDR3 has 16 residues. Trimming pared 0 bases from V and 3 bases from J, leaving 12 bases between. Germline V gene sequence: CDR1 SGHTS, CDR2 YDEGEE. The DNA of the CDR3 is TGTGCCAGCAGCTTGGGGGCGAGGAGATCTAATGAAAAACTGTTTTTT. As protein: CASSLGARRSNEKLFF.

The chain has TRBV7-6 and TRBJ2-1; 8 bases align to TRBD2. The CDR3 has 17 residues. Germline CDR1 and CDR2: SGHVS and FNYEAQ. The V segment lost 4 bases and the J segment 6 bases; nucleotides outside the gene matches: 14. The CDR3 protein is CASSSMVAGPQSNEQFF. The CDR3 DNA is TGTGCCAGCAGCTCCATGGTAGCGGGGCCCCAGAGCAATGAGCAGTTCTTC.

A few counts support this clone. V usage is TRBV7-2 and J usage is TRBJ2-1; D gene uncertain. Germline V lookup: CDR1 SGHTA, CDR2 FQGNSA. The CDR3 has 13 residues. V dropped 2 bases and J dropped 4 bases, with 6 bases sitting between them. CDR3 DNA: TGTGCCAGCAGCTTATTTGGATACAATGAGCAGTTCTTC. As protein: CASSLFGYNEQFF. Looking up the rest from reference TRBV7-2 and TRBJ2-1 gives the full variable domain: GAGVSQSPSNKVTEKGKDVELRCDPISGHTALYWYRQSLGQGLEFLIYFQGNSAPDKSGLPSDRFSAERTGGSVSTLTIQRTQQEDSAVYLCASSLFGYNEQFFGPGTRLTVL.

Details on this clone: With only one base between it and a far larger clone, this is likely a read error. The rearrangement links TRBV4-2 to TRBJ2-1; TRBD1 matches at 7 bases. V lost 5 bases and J lost 7; bases outside the gene matches: 5. The CDR3 contains 13 residues. Germline V gives CDR1 LGHNA, CDR2 YNFKEQ. CDR3 coding DNA: TGTGCCAGCAGCTGGGGGACAGTGAATGAGCAGTTCTTC. Translating gives CASSWGTVNEQFF.

The chain employs TRBV4-1 and TRBJ2-1; 7 bases line up with TRBD2. Looked up from germline, CDR1 is MGHRA and CDR2 is YSYEKL. V gave up 1 base and J gave up 3 bases; unmatched junction bases: 9. This CDR3 has 17 amino acids. CDR3 bases: TGCGCCAGCAGCCAAGCAAGACTAGCCCTAGTCTACAATGAGCAGTTCTTC. This encodes CASSQARLALVYNEQFF.

This rearrangement joins TRBV7-2 to TRBJ2-2; a possible D gene is TRBD2 (6 bases). V lost 5 bases and J lost 1, with 17 bases in between. Germline V CDR1 and CDR2: SGHTA, FQGNSA. This CDR3 spans 17 amino acids. This CDR3 is CASSREGTRENTGELFF. CDR3 DNA sequence: TGTGCCAGCAGCCGCGAGGGAACGCGGGAGAACACCGGGGAGCTGTTTTTT. Full variable domain (rest looked up from reference TRBV7-2 and TRBJ2-2): GAGVSQSPSNKVTEKGKDVELRCDPISGHTALYWYRQSLGQGLEFLIYFQGNSAPDKSGLPSDRFSAERTGGSVSTLTIQRTQQEDSAVYLCASSREGTRENTGELFFGEGSRLTVL.

The CDR3 DNA reads TGTGCCAGTAGTATAGGACCGGGAAATGAGCAGTTCTTC. It is translated as CASSIGPGNEQFF. J is TRBJ2-1 and V is TRBV19, with TRBD2 as a possible D gene (5 bases). This CDR3 contains 13 residues. With 1 base removed from V and 7 bases from J, the gap between germline ends came to 8 bases. CDR1 LNHDA and CDR2 SQIVND come from the germline V gene (reference sequence).

Remarks on this clone: The junction departs from germline at one end; a sequencing error may be responsible. V gene TRBV7-7 combines with J gene TRBJ2-1; tentatively, D is TRBD1 or TRBD2 (5 bases each). CDR3 length: 13 amino acids. Germline V gene lookup returns CDR1 SSHAT and CDR2 FNYEAQ (reference sequence). CDR3: CASSPRWGSEQFF. The DNA of the CDR3 is TGTGCTAGCAGCCCACGCTGGGGGAGTGAGCAGTTCTTC.

The chain combines TRBV6-6 with TRBJ1-1; weak D call: TRBD1 (6 bases). CDR3 size: 14 residues. Trimming cost V 2 bases and J 7 bases, with 14 bases left between them. The germline V gene has CDR1 MNHNY and CDR2 SVGAGI (reference sequence). Here the CDR3 DNA reads TGTGCCAGCAGTTACCTACAGGGATCGGGTGAAGCTTTCTTT. Translation gives CASSYLQGSGEAFF.

The chain combines TRBV6-1 with TRBJ2-3; D possibly corresponds to TRBD1 (6 bases). Germline V gene lookup returns CDR1 MNHNS and CDR2 SASEGT. V lost 6 bases and J 2 bases, leaving 12 bases between the germline ends. The CDR3 contains 14 residues. CDR3 amino acids: CASRTRGHTDTQYF. The DNA for the CDR3 is TGTGCCAGCAGGACCAGGGGACACACAGATACGCAGTATTTT.

The chain carries TRBV7-8 and TRBJ1-1, with D perhaps TRBD1 (5 bases). The length of the CDR3 is 16 residues. Germline loops: CDR1 SGHVS, CDR2 FQNEAQ. V lost 5 bases and J lost 2, with 18 bases in between. The CDR3 DNA reads as TGTGCCAGCAGCCTCGGCCGTTATGACAGAAACACTGAAGCTTTCTTT. Protein product: CASSLGRYDRNTEAFF.

This rearrangement joins TRBV11-2 to TRBJ2-1; tentative D call: TRBD2 (6 bases). Germline CDR1 is SGHAT and CDR2 is FQNNGV. The CDR3 sequence is 18 residues long. V dropped 1 base and J dropped 7 bases, with 23 bases sitting between them. As DNA, the CDR3 is TGTGCCAGCAGCTTAGCTAGCGCAAGGGTAAAAGGGCAGAATGAGCAGTTCTTC. This encodes CASSLASARVKGQNEQFF.

The chain recombines TRBV18 with TRBJ1-2, with D maybe TRBD1 (6 bases). Germline CDR1 KGHSH, CDR2 LQKENI. Trimming shortened V by 0 bases and J by 13 bases, and 12 bases separated the two germline ends. CDR3 size: 12 residues. CDR3 in DNA: TGTGCCAGCTCACCACCGGGCAGGGGTTTCACCTTC. Translating it yields CASSPPGRGFTF. Combining the CDR3 with reference TRBV18 and TRBJ1-2 gives the whole variable domain NAGVMQNPRHLVRRRGQEARLRCSPMKGHSHVYWYRQLPEEGLKFMVYLQKENIIDESGMPKERFSAEFPKEGPSILRIQQVVRGDSAAYFCASSPPGRGFTFGSGTRLTVV.

The chain carries TRBV7-6 and TRBJ2-1, with 7 bases lining up with TRBD1. J was trimmed by 10 bases and V by 5 bases; bases with no gene match: 14. Germline CDR1 is SGHVS and CDR2 is FNYEAQ. CDR3 size: 15 residues. As DNA, the CDR3 is TGTGCCAGCAGCACGGGACGGGACAGTCGCCCCGAGCAGTTCTTC. The encoded protein is CASSTGRDSRPEQFF.